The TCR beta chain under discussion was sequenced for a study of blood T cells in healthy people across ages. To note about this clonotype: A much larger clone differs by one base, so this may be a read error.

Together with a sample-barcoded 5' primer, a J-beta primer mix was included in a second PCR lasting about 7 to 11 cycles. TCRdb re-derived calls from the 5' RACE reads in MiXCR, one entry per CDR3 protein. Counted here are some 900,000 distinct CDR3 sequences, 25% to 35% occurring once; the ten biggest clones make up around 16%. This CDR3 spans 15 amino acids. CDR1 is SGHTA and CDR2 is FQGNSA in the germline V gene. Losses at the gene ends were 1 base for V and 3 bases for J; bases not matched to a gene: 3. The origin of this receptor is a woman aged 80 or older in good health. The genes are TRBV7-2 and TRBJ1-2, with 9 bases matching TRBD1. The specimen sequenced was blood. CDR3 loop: CTSSLVWTGDYGYTF. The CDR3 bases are TGTACCAGCAGCTTAGTCTGGACAGGGGACTATGGCTACACCTTC.